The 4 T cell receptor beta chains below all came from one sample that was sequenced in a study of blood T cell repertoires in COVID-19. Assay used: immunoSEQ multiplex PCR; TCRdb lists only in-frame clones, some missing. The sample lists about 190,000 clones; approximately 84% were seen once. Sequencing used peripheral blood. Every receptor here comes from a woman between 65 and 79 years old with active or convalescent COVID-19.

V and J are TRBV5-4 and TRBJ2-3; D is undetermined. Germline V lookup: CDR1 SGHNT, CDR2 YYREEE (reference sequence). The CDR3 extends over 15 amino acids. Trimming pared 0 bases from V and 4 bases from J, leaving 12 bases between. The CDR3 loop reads CASSLDPSSPDTQYF. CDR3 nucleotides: TGTGCCAGCAGCTTGGATCCTAGTTCCCCAGATACGCAGTATTTT.

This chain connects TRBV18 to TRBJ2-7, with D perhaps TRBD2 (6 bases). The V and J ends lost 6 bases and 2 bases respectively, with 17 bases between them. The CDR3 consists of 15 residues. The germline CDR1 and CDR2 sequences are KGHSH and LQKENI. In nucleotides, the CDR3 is TGTGCCAGCTCTCCGAGATTGGGACTTCCCTACGAGCAGTACTTC. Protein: CASSPRLGLPYEQYF. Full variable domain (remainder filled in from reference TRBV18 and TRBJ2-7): NAGVMQNPRHLVRRRGQEARLRCSPMKGHSHVYWYRQLPEEGLKFMVYLQKENIIDESGMPKERFSAEFPKEGPSILRIQQVVRGDSAAYFCASSPRLGLPYEQYFGPGTRLTVT.

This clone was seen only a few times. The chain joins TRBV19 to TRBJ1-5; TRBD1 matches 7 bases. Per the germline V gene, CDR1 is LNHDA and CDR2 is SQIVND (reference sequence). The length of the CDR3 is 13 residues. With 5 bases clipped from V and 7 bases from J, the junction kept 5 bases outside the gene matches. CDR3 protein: CASSAQGGQPQHF. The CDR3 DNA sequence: TGTGCCAGTAGTGCTCAGGGGGGCCAGCCCCAGCATTTT. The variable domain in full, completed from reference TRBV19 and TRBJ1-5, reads DGGITQSPKYLFRKEGQNVTLSCEQNLNHDAMYWYRQDPGQGLRLIYYSQIVNDFQKGDIAEGYSVSREKKESFPLTVTSAQKNPTAFYLCASSAQGGQPQHFGDGTRLSIL.

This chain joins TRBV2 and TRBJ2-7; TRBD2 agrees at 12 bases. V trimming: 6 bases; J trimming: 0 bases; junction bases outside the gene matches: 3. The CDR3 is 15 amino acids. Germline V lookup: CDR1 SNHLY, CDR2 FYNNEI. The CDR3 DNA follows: TGTGCCAGCAGGGGGGGACTAGCGGGCTCCTACGAGCAGTACTTC. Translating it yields CASRGGLAGSYEQYF.